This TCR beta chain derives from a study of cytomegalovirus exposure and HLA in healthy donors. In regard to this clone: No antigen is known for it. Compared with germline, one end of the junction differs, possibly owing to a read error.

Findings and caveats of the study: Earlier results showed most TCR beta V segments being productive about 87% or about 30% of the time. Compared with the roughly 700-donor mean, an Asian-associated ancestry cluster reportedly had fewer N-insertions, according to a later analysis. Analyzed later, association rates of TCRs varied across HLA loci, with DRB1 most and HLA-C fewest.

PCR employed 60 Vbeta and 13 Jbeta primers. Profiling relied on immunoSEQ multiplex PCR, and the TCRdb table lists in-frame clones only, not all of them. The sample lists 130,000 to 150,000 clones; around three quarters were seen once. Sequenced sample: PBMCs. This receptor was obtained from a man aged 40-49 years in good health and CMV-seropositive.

The CDR3 here is CATSGDLSRTEAFF. The DNA of the CDR3 is TGTGCCACCAGCGGAGATCTTAGTCGCACTGAAGCTTTCTTT. The chain couples TRBV15 to TRBJ1-1; D call uncertain. This CDR3 comprises 14 residues. Germline V CDR1 and CDR2: LNHNV, YYDKDF (reference sequence).